This is a list of T cell receptor beta chains from one sample in a study of T cells in tumors after PD-1 blockade. The protocol was immunoSEQ multiplex PCR, while the TCRdb copy is restricted to in-frame clones and leaves out a portion. Among 40,000 to 55,000 clones, 75% to 80% were seen once, and the ten largest hold 16%. Sequencing used PBMCs, obtained before anti-PD-1 treatment. Receptor source: a human donor with basal cell carcinoma. The CDR3 runs from the conserved cysteine through the conserved F or W. Fields, in order: V gene, clone size, D gene, J gene, CDR3 protein, CDR3 DNA. The D gene is left open where the match is weak. Rows give clone size only sometimes, using once, few, many, or a class for an expanded clone.

>TRBV2|.|.|TRBJ1-3
CASSGVILEEGSGNTIYF
TGTGCCAGCAGTGGGGTGATCCTCGAAGAGGGGTCTGGAAACACCATATATTTT
>TRBV2|.|TRBD1|TRBJ2-2
CAGRQGASTGELFF
TGTGCCGGAAGACAGGGGGCGAGCACCGGGGAGCTGTTTTTT
>TRBV5-1|.|TRBD1|TRBJ2-2
CASSLGDRANTGELFF
TGCGCCAGCAGCTTGGGGGACAGGGCAAACACCGGGGAGCTGTTTTTT
>TRBV9|.|TRBD2|TRBJ2-1
CASSVSREGSSYNEQFF
TGTGCCAGCAGCGTATCGAGGGAGGGGAGCTCCTACAATGAGCAGTTCTTC
>TRBV5-4|.|TRBD1|TRBJ2-7
CASSSGQTSEQYF
TGTGCCAGCAGCTCGGGACAGACGTCAGAGCAGTACTTC
>TRBV5-1|.|.|TRBJ2-3
CASRRDTDTQYF
TGCGCCAGCCGCAGGGACACAGATACGCAGTATTTT
>TRBV28|.|.|TRBJ2-7
CASSFYPYEQYF
TGTGCCAGCAGTTTTTATCCCTACGAGCAGTACTTC
>TRBV3-1/TRBV3-2|.|.|TRBJ1-2
CASSHGGNYGYTF
TGTGCCAGCAGCCACGGGGGTAACTATGGCTACACCTTC
>TRBV15|.|.|TRBJ1-5
CATSREEKRRNQPQHF
TGTGCCACCAGCAGAGAAGAAAAAAGGCGCAATCAGCCCCAGCATTTT
>TRBV5-6|.|.|TRBJ1-6
CASSLGPHNSPLHF
TGTGCCAGCAGCTTGGGACCGCATAATTCACCCCTCCACTTT
>TRBV4-1|.|.|TRBJ2-6
CASGPGASSSGANVLTF
TGCGCCAGCGGCCCTGGGGCTAGCAGCTCTGGGGCCAACGTCCTGACTTTC
>TRBV5-5|few|.|TRBJ1-1
CASSSEEGRTEAFF
TGTGCCAGCAGCTCGGAGGAAGGGCGCACTGAAGCTTTCTTT
>TRBV10-1|.|.|TRBJ1-5
CASSPKEGNQPQHF
TGCGCCAGCAGCCCTAAAGAAGGCAATCAGCCCCAGCATTTT
>TRBV2|.|.|TRBJ1-2
CASKLSLNYGYTF
TGTGCCAGCAAATTATCACTAAACTATGGCTACACCTTC
>TRBV5-1|.|.|TRBJ2-5
CASSLAPGEETQYF
TGCGCCAGCAGCTTGGCCCCCGGGGAAGAGACCCAGTACTTC
>TRBV18|.|.|TRBJ2-7
CASSPGEIGSYEQYF
TGTGCCAGCTCACCAGGGGAAATTGGCTCCTACGAGCAGTACTTC
>TRBV5-1|.|.|TRBJ2-5
CASSFPAETQYF
TGCGCCAGCAGCTTCCCGGCAGAGACCCAGTACTTC
>TRBV28|.|TRBD1|TRBJ1-1
CASTPGGSGNTEAFF
TGTGCCAGCACCCCAGGGGGTTCGGGGAACACTGAAGCTTTCTTT